Detailed here is one T cell receptor (beta chain). This clone appeared a few times. Its specific antigen is unknown. No clone much larger than this one lies a single base away; base qualities are absent. The data derive from a study of cytomegalovirus exposure and HLA in healthy donors (dated by TCRdb to 2016 to 2017). For context, the study as a whole: An earlier analysis of around 600 of the donors reported 250 to 300 Gb of sequence data and around 110 million unique TCR beta sequences from about 179 million T cells. High-throughput TCR immunosequencing, statistical association of individual TCRs with disease status, and machine learning were combined to predict cytomegalovirus infection status. Every repertoire in the discovery cohort had been generated on one and the same sequencing platform. Roughly five DR-DQ haplotypes were handled as single units for association and clustering because linkage in the cohort was strong. Among the approximately 400 genotyped donors, more than 70% belonged to the genetic ancestry cluster associated with self-reported Caucasian donors. To decide whether each TCR beta V gene segment behaved as functional or pseudogenic, an earlier analysis of some 600 of the donors relied on high-throughput TCR beta sequencing. Along with the approximately 700-subject first cohort, a separate validation cohort of over a hundred different subjects was used. Approximately 300 gigabases of sequencing data and about 92 million unique TCR sequences made up an early release that covered approximately 650 HLA-typed donors. A later analysis re-analyzed previously published TCR beta repertoires from hundreds of donors and added high-resolution HLA genotyping to study TCR occurrence patterns. The aim of the study was to test whether cataloging public T cell receptors could identify signatures of past pathogen exposure. The study used immunosequencing to profile the T cell repertoires of 670 or so subjects and linked those repertoires to cytomegalovirus serostatus. Donor age, sex, ethnicity and CMV serostatus were collected together with the repertoire data. In the later analysis, no new phenotypic data were used to find candidate immune exposures; instead, reliance was placed on TCR beta sequences and their occurrence across donors. HLA typing included class I and class II loci at four-digit resolution. A later genetic analysis used genome-wide SNP genotypes for about 65% of the 666 donors, treating that subset as a discovery cohort. Typing coverage varied by locus: roughly 629-640 donors for A, B, C, DRB1 and DQB1; approximately 560 for DQA1; approximately 570 for DPA1; approximately 490 for DPB1. On average, 235,054 unique TCR beta nucleotide sequences were sequenced per donor among some 420 genotyped donors of the cohort, with roughly 18% of those sequences being non-productive. On the study overall, not on this receptor specifically: A further reported finding was that TCR beta sequences accurately predicted the HLA-A and HLA-B alleles for most subjects in the first cohort. When HLA alleles, especially DR and DQ, strongly co-occurred, attributing TCR associations to individual alleles was difficult. Because HLA typing was missing for some donors at each locus, association tests included only the typed subset. Roughly uniform sequencing depth across donors was assumed in presence/absence analyses, although this assumption may not hold. The authors suggested that the approach could potentially be generalized to other disease states and immunological phenotypes. A later analysis found that HLA-associated TCR beta chains were more clonally expanded and had lower generation probabilities than equally common non-associated chains. Only TCR beta chains were sequenced in this cohort, and the absence of alpha or paired-chain data limited detectable features. Cytomegalovirus status was reported to be diagnosed by the classifier with high specificity and sensitivity in both the original and validation cohorts. A group of highly shared sequence variants was considered likely to be a technical artifact of the sequencing pipeline. An earlier analysis of some 560 of the donors showed that most TCR beta V segments appeared in productive rearrangements either about 87% or about 30% of the time, which broadly matched IMGT annotations. According to a later analysis, parvovirus B19, influenza, CMV and Epstein-Barr virus appeared linked to several top co-occurrence clusters. According to a later analysis, most CMV-associated TCR beta chains appeared to be HLA-restricted, and the HLA associations seemed to be driven largely by CMV exposure. Because counts were too low, about 15 rarely observed V segments, including chromosome 9 orphons, were left out of the earlier analysis of 587 of the donors. In vitro tests confirmed that three of the cytomegalovirus-associated TCR beta chains recognize cytomegalovirus antigens. In a later analysis, more than 15,000 TCR beta sequences were associated with specific HLA alleles at a false discovery rate of 0.05. A total of fewer than 200 TCR beta chains were listed by the study as associated with cytomegalovirus. Some IMGT-functional V segments, including TRBV6-2 and TRBV6-3, could not be told apart with the 87-base-pair reads, so those segments were excluded. Correlated functional status among segregating V segments might be attributable to linkage disequilibrium, but an unknown experimental factor could not be ruled out. In a later genetic analysis, a missense DCLRE1C variant was associated with V-gene and J-gene trimming of TCR beta chains, and the association was replicated in an independent cohort. Compared with the roughly 670-donor mean, donors in an Asian-associated ancestry cluster had fewer N-insertions in productive TCRs, according to a later genetic analysis. A later analysis found that TCR association rates varied across HLA loci, with DRB1 alleles showing the most associated TCRs and HLA-C alleles the fewest. Most TCR sequences were observed very rarely across donors, whereas some public TCRs were present in many individuals. Immune exposure information for the cohort was limited to CMV serostatus.

The cohort consisted of approximately 690 healthy bone marrow donors. Cohort members were all nominally healthy when sampled, although unrecorded immune exposures were likely present. The donor was CMV seronegative and belonged to the group of around 400 seronegative cohort members. A peripheral blood sample was provided by each donor, and peripheral blood mononuclear cells were used for TCR beta sequencing. Genomic DNA was extracted from the blood cell samples with the Qiagen DNeasy Blood Extraction Kit. Libraries were constructed by the immunoSEQ multiplex PCR assay. The multiplex PCR relied on a mix of 60 forward primers for TCR Vbeta segments and 13 reverse primers for TCR Jbeta segments. A multiplex PCR assay on genomic DNA amplified the CDR3 region of rearranged TCR beta genes. On the Illumina HiSeq System, the amplified TCR beta libraries were sequenced as 87-base-pair reads. On the study's bioinformatics: A later analysis tallied some 79 million unique TCR beta chains across the roughly 610 repertoires, and about 10 million of those chains were shared by two or more donors. To remove PCR and sequencing errors, raw reads were error-corrected and collapsed into unique sequences using a nearest-neighbor algorithm that merged closely related sequences. V, D and J gene segments were assigned by aligning CDR3 sequences to IMGT reference sequences. For a sequence to be retained, at least a six-nucleotide match to both a V gene segment and a J gene segment was required. Rearrangements were classified as productive when the CDR3 lacked stop codons and remained in frame with V and J, and all other rearrangements were classified as non-productive. Following IMGT convention, CDR3 was defined as the stretch from the second conserved V-encoded cysteine to the conserved J-encoded phenylalanine. The earlier analysis of 500 to 750 of the donors excluded any sequence lacking an unambiguous match to a single V gene segment. In an earlier analysis of 587 of the donors, a V segment was called functional when productive rearrangements were above 56.7%, and segregating when the standard deviation between donors exceeded 5%. A statistical classification framework was built to diagnose cytomegalovirus status from the catalog of TCR beta chain sequences. A later analysis assigned V and J genes by comparing TCR nucleotide sequences with IMGT/GENE-DB human TR gene sequences. Using the TCRdist pipeline, a later analysis assigned CDR3 sequences along with most-parsimonious VDJ recombination scenarios. In a later analysis, each TCR beta chain was defined by its CDR3 amino acid sequence together with its V-gene family, and reads lacking a unique V-gene family were excluded. A later analysis removed over 500 highly shared, low-generation-probability nucleotide sequences to deal with suspected cross-contamination and a sequencing artifact. In a later analysis, a clonal expansion index for each public chain was calculated from normalized within-repertoire ranks of inferred template counts. In a later analysis, generation probabilities were computed using a VDJ recombination model fitted to out-of-frame rearrangements, and the results were checked against IGoR. In a later analysis, TCR-TCR, TCR-HLA and TCR-CMV co-occurrence was scored with hypergeometric tests, and a repertoire-size bias correction was applied to TCR pairs. A later analysis estimated false discovery rates by permuting HLA or CMV assignments 20 times. A later analysis grouped co-occurring TCRs with DBSCAN, adding TCRdist sequence similarity when clustering within HLA-allele-positive subsets. Repertoires with fewer than 30,000 or more than 120,000 public chains were left out of co-occurrence clustering, as were four to six repertoires with anomalous nucleotide sharing. The immuneACCESS repertoire file appears here via TCRdb, limited to in-frame rearrangements. These files lack a portion of the clones; in checked studies, under half of the deficit traces to unresolved V genes, and the cause of the others is not known. That table gives V, J and clone size, and the DNA gave D and trimming. The sample includes 140,000 or so clones, with approximately 57% observed a single time. The ten top clones hold roughly 1.8% of the sample.

The CDR3 has 13 amino acids, counting the end cysteine and phenylalanine. The read is trimmed to its CDR3 DNA, 39 bases read in frame from base 1. CDR1 and CDR2, per the germline V gene, are SGHRS and YFSETQ. Trimming removed 0 bases from V and 9 bases from J, leaving 12 bases between the germline ends. In this chain, TRBV5-1 is recombined with TRBJ1-2; matching of 5 bases hints at TRBD1 as the D gene. The TCR sequence derives from a male donor in good health and CMV-seronegative. Sequencing used PBMCs. The CDR3 corresponds to CASSLEGVVRYTF. The DNA sequence is given as TGCGCCAGCAGCTTGGAAGGGGTGGTCCGCTACACCTTC.